This is a list of T cell receptor beta chains from one sample in a study of blood T cell repertoires in COVID-19. The data were produced by immunoSEQ multiplex PCR, yet TCRdb's version contains in-frame clones alone and is incomplete. The repertoire holds 55,000 to 75,000 clones, roughly 80% seen once, with about 16% in the top ten. The sample was peripheral blood. The receptors were gathered from an elderly man with active COVID-19. Each CDR3 is given with its conserved first and last residue. D genes are given only for firm matches. Clone size is shown for a subset of rows, as once, few, many or a class of expanded clone.

>once|-|TRBJ2-7|TRBV5-1|13
TGCGCCAGCAGAATCGGGGACACCTACGAGCAGTACTTC
CASRIGDTYEQYF
>once|TRBD1|TRBJ1-2|TRBV14|15
TGTGCCAGCAGCCAAGCTTGGTCAGGGGGCTATGGCTACACCTTC
CASSQAWSGGYGYTF
>-|-|TRBJ2-7|TRBV19|14
TGTGCCAGTAGCTACTCGACAGTACCCTACGAGCAGTACTTC
CASSYSTVPYEQYF
>few|-|TRBJ1-2|TRBV7-9|14
TGTGCCAGCAGCCCTGGGAAGCGGGGCTATGGCTACACCTTC
CASSPGKRGYGYTF
>-|TRBD1|TRBJ1-6|TRBV6-5|16
TGTGCCAGCAGTTACGAGTGGGGGACAGCTAATTCACCCTTCCACTTT
CASSYEWGTANSPFHF
>-|-|TRBJ2-1|TRBV28|15
TGTGCCAGCTCCACCAAGGGGCAGGTATTCAATGAGCAGTTCTTC
CASSTKGQVFNEQFF
>-|TRBD1|TRBJ1-1|TRBV6-6|14
TGTGCCAGCATTCAGGGGGCGCTTTTCACTGAAGCTTTCTTT
CASIQGALFTEAFF
>few|-|TRBJ2-7|TRBV5-1|13
TGCGCCAGCAGCCCGCAGGGGGGCTACGAGCAGTACTTC
CASSPQGGYEQYF
>medium-sized|-|TRBJ1-4|TRBV3-1/TRBV3-2|11
TGTGCCAGCAGCCAAGGAGGTCTGCTGTTTTTT
CASSQGGLLFF
>-|-|TRBJ1-4|TRBV13|15
TGTGCCAGCAGCTTAGGAGACAGGAATTATGAAAAACTGTTTTTT
CASSLGDRNYEKLFF
>-|TRBD2|TRBJ2-2|TRBV11-3|17
TGTGCCAGCAGCTTAGGACTAGCGGGGGCGAACACCGGGGAGCTGTTTTTT
CASSLGLAGANTGELFF
>many|-|TRBJ2-1|TRBV7-9|14
TGTGCCAGCAGCAGCCCCGGGACTTTCAATGAGCAGTTCTTC
CASSSPGTFNEQFF
>-|-|TRBJ2-3|TRBV12-3/TRBV12-4|12
TGTGCCAGCAGTCCGAGCACAGATACGCAGTATTTT
CASSPSTDTQYF
>few|TRBD2|TRBJ2-5|TRBV9|16
TGTGCCAGCAGCGCCTTAGCGGGGGGGGTCCAAGAGACCCAGTACTTC
CASSALAGGVQETQYF
>-|TRBD1|TRBJ2-7|TRBV27|14
TGTGCCGCTGGTGTGCGGGCAGGGGGCGGCGAGCAGTACTTC
CAAGVRAGGGEQYF
>few|TRBD1|TRBJ2-2|TRBV28|18
TGTGCCAGCAGTTCTATCGCCGCCGGGACAGGGGGCACCGGGGAGCTGTTTTTT
CASSSIAAGTGGTGELFF
>-|-|TRBJ2-2|TRBV24-1|15
TGTGCCACCAGTGGCCAAGATAGTGCCGCCGGGGAGCTGTTTTTT
CATSGQDSAAGELFF
>-|-|TRBJ2-7|TRBV7-9|14
TGTGCCAGCAGCCCAGACAGGAATCCCTACGAGCAGTACTTC
CASSPDRNPYEQYF
>few|-|TRBJ1-2|TRBV7-9|15
TGTGCCAGCAGCCAGGATCCGGGGGGCGACTATGGCTACACCTTC
CASSQDPGGDYGYTF
>-|TRBD2|TRBJ2-3|TRBV11-3|15
TGTGCCAGCAGCTCTAGCGGGGGGGCTGGGGATACGCAGTATTTT
CASSSSGGAGDTQYF
>-|-|TRBJ2-6|TRBV19|15
TGTGCCAGTAACGTGGGACTCTCTGGGGCCAACGTCCTGACTTTC
CASNVGLSGANVLTF
>-|-|TRBJ1-1|TRBV6-5|13
TGTGCCAGCAGTTACTCGGGGCGTAATGAAGCTTTCTTT
CASSYSGRNEAFF